This TCR beta chain appears in the sequencing data of a study of cytomegalovirus exposure and HLA in healthy donors. Study outcomes and limitations: In a later analysis, TCR beta V- and J-gene trimming was associated with a missense DCLRE1C variant. Earlier analysis yielded a pattern in which most TCR beta V segments were productive about 87% or about 30% of the time. Despite most TCR sequences being rare, some public TCRs occurred in many donors.

The PCR used 60 Vbeta and 13 Jbeta primers. Produced via immunoSEQ multiplex PCR; TCRdb's table is partial and in-frame only. The sample holds under 120,000 clones, 79% seen once. With regard to this clone: The antigen is undetermined.

V was shortened by 4 bases and J by 2 bases, with 15 bases between the two germline ends. Germline assignment: CDR1 MNHNY and CDR2 SVGAGI (reference sequence). The CDR3 runs to 15 residues. Sequenced: PBMCs. This chain connects TRBV6-6 to TRBJ2-7, with a possible D match to TRBD2 (5 bases). This receptor was taken from a woman between 40 and 55 years old in good health and CMV-seronegative. The CDR3 region has the DNA TGTGCCAGCAGTTTTGGACTGCTAAGGACCTACGAGCAGTACTTC. The encoded protein is CASSFGLLRTYEQYF.